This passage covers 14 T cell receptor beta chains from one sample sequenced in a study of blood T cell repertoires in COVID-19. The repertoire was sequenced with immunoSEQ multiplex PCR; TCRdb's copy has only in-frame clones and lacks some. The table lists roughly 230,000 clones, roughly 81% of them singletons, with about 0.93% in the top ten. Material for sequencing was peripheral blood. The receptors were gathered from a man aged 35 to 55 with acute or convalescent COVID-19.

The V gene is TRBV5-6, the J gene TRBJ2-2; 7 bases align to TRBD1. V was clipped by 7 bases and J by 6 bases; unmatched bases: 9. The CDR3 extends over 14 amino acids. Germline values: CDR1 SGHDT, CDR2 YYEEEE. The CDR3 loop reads CASGKGAIAGELFF. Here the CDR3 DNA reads TGTGCCAGCGGGAAGGGGGCGATAGCCGGGGAGCTGTTTTTT.

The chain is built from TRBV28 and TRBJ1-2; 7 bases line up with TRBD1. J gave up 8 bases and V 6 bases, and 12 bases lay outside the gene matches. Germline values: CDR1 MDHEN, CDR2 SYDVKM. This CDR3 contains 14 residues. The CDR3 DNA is TGTGCCAGCAGGACGTCAGACAGGGAGCAAGGCTACACCTTC. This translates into CASRTSDREQGYTF.

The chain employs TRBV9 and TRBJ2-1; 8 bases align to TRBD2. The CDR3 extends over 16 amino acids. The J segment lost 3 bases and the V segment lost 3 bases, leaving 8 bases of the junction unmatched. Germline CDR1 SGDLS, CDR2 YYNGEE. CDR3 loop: CASSASRAGVYNEQFF. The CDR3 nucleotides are TGTGCCAGCAGCGCGAGCCGAGCGGGGGTCTACAATGAGCAGTTCTTC.

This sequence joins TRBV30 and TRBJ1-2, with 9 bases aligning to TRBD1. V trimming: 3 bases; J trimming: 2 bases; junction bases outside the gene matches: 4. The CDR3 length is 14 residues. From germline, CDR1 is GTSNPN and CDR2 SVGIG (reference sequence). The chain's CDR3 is CAWRNTGGNYGYTF. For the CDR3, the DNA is TGTGCCTGGAGGAACACAGGGGGCAACTATGGCTACACCTTC.

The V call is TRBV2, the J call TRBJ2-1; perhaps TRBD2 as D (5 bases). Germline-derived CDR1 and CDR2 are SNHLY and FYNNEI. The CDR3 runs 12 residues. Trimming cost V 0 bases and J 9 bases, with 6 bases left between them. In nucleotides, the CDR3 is TGTGCCAGCAGTGAAGCAGGAGGTGAGCAGTTCTTC. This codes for CASSEAGGEQFF.

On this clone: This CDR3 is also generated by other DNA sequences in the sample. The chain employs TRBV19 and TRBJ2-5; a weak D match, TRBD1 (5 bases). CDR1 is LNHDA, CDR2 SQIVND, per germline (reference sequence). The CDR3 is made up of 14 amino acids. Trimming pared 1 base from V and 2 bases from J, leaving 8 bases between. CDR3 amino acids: CASSIGSGQETQYF. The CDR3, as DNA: TGTGCCAGTAGTATAGGCTCAGGGCAAGAGACCCAGTACTTC.

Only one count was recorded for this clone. CDR3 coding DNA: TGTGCCTGGAGTGTACGGGGAGGTGAAGCTTTCTTT. Its protein product is CAWSVRGGEAFF. The rearrangement links TRBV30 to TRBJ1-1, with D hard to call. This CDR3 has 12 residues. Trimming cost V 0 bases and J 7 bases, with 9 bases left between them. Germline V CDR1 and CDR2: GTSNPN, SVGIG (reference sequence).

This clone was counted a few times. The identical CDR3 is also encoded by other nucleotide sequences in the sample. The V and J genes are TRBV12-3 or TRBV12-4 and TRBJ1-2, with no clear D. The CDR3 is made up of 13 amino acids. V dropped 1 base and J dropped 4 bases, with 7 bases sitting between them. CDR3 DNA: TGTGCCAGCAGTTTAGGAGGGCCCTATGGCTACACCTTC. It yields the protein CASSLGGPYGYTF.

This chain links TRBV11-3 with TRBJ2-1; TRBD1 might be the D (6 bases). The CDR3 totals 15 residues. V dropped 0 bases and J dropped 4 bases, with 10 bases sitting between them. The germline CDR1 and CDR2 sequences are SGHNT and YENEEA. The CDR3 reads CASSLEQGTYNEQFF. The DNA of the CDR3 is TGTGCCAGCAGCTTAGAACAGGGAACTTACAATGAGCAGTTCTTC.

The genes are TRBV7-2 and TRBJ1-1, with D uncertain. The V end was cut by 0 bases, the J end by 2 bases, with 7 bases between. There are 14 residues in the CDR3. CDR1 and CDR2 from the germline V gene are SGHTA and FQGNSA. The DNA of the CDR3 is TGTGCCAGCAGCTTAGCGCTAGTAAACACTGAAGCTTTCTTT. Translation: CASSLALVNTEAFF.

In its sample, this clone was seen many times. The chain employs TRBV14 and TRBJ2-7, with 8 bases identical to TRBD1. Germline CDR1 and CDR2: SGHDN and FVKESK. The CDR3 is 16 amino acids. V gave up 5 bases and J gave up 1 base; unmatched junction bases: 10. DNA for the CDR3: TGTGCCAGCAGCTTATTCCGGGACAGGCCGTCCTACGAGCAGTACTTC. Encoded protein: CASSLFRDRPSYEQYF.

In DNA, the CDR3 is TGCGCCAGCAGTGAGCCGGGGGGGGATTCCTACGAGCAGTACTTC. Translation gives CASSEPGGDSYEQYF. V usage is TRBV10-2 and J usage is TRBJ2-7, with 8 bases matching TRBD2. This CDR3 has 15 residues. V lost 2 bases to trimming and J lost 1 base; unmatched junction nucleotides: 4. The germline V gene encodes CDR1 WSHSY and CDR2 SAAADI.

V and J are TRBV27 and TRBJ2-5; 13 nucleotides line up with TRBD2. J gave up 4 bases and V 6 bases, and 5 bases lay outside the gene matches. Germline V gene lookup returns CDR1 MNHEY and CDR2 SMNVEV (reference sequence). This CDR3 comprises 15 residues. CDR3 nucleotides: TGTGCCAGCAGCCAAAGACTAGCGGGGGGAGAGACCCAGTACTTC. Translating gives CASSQRLAGGETQYF.

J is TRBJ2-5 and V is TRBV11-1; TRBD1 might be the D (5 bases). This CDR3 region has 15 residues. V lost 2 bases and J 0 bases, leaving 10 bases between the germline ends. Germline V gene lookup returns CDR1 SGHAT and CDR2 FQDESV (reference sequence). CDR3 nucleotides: TGTGCCAGCAGCTTACTAAGGACACACCAAGAGACCCAGTACTTC. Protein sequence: CASSLLRTHQETQYF.